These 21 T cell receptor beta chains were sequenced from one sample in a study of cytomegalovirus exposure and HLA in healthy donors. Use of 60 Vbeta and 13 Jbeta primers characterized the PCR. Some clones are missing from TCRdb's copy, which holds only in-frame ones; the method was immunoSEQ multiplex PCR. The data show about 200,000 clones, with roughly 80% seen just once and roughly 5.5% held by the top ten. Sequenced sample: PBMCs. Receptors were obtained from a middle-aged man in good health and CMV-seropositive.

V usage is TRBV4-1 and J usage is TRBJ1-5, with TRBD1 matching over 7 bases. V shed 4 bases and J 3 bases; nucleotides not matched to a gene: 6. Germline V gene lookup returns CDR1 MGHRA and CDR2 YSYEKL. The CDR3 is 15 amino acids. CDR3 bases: TGCGCCAGCAGCCTCAGGGGGGCCACCAATCAGCCCCAGCATTTT. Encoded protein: CASSLRGATNQPQHF.

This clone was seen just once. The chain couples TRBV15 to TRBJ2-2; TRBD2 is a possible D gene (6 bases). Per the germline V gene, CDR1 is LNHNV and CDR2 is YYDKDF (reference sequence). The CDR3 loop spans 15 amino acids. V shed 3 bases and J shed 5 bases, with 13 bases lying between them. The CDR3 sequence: CATSRRDLSTGELFF. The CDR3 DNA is TGTGCCACCAGCAGGCGGGACCTGAGTACCGGGGAGCTGTTTTTT. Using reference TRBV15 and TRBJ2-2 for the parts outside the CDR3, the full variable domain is DAMVIQNPRYQVTQFGKPVTLSCSQTLNHNVMYWYQQKSSQAPKLLFHYYDKDFNNEADTPDNFQSRRPNTSFCFLDIRSPGLGDTAMYLCATSRRDLSTGELFFGEGSRLTVL.

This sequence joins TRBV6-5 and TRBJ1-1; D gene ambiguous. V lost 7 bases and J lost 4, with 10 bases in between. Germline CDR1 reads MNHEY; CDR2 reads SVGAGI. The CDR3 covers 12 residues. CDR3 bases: TGTGCCAGCAATCGGGCGGGCACTGAAGCTTTCTTT. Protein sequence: CASNRAGTEAFF.

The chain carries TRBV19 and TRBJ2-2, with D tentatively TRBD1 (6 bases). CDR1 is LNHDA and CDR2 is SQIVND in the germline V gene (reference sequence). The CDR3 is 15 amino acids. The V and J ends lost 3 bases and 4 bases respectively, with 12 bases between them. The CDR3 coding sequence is TGTGCCAGTAGTATGATAGGGGGTGGCACCGGGGAGCTGTTTTTT. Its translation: CASSMIGGGTGELFF.

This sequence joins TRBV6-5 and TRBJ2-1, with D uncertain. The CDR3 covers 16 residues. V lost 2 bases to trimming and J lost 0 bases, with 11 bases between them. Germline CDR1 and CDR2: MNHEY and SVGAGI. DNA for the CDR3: TGTGCCAGCAGTTACGGGCAGGCTCCCTCCTACAATGAGCAGTTCTTC. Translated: CASSYGQAPSYNEQFF.

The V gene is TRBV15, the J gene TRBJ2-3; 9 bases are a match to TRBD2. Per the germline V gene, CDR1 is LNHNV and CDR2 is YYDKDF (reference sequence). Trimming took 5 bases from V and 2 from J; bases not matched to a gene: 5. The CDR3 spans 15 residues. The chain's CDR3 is CATSGGRADTDTQYF. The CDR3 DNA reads TGTGCCACCAGCGGCGGGAGGGCCGACACAGATACGCAGTATTTT.

For the CDR3, the DNA is TGTGCCAGCAGCCCGGGACAGGCATCTGGAAACACCATATATTTT. Its translation: CASSPGQASGNTIYF. The V call is TRBV7-9, the J call TRBJ1-3; 8 positions match TRBD1. This CDR3 contains 15 residues. The V and J ends lost 5 bases and 1 base, in that order; junction bases with no gene match: 4. In germline, CDR1 is SEHNR, CDR2 FQNEAQ (reference sequence).

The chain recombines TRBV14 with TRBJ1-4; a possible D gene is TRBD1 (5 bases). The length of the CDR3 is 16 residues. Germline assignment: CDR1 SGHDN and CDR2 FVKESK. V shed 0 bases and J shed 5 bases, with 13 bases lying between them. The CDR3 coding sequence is TGTGCCAGCAGCCAAGACCGCGGGGGGATGAATGAAAAACTGTTTTTT. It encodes CASSQDRGGMNEKLFF.

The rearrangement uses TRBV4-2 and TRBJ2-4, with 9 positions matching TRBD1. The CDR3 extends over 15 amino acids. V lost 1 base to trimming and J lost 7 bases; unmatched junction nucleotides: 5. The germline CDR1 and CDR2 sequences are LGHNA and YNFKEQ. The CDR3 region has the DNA TGTGCCAGCAGCCAAGGACAGGGGGTGGTGAACATTCAGTACTTC. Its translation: CASSQGQGVVNIQYF.

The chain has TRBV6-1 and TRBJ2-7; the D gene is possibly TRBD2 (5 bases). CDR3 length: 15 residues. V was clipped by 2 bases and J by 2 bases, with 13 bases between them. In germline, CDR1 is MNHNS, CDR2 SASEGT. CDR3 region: CASSERREGAYEQYF. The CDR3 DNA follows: TGTGCCAGCAGTGAAAGGCGAGAGGGAGCCTACGAGCAGTACTTC.

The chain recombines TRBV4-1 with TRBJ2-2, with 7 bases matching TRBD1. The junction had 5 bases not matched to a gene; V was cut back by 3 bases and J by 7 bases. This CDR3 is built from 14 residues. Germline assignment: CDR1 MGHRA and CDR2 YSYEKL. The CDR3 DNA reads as TGCGCCAGCAGCCATCCACACAGGGGCGGGGAGCTGTTTTTT. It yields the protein CASSHPHRGGELFF.

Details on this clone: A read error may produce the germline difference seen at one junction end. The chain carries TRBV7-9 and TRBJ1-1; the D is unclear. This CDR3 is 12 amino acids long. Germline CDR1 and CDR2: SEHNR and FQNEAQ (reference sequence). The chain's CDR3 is CSSSSSGPEAFF. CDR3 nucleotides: TGTTCCAGTAGCTCGTCCGGTCCTGAAGCTTTCTTT.

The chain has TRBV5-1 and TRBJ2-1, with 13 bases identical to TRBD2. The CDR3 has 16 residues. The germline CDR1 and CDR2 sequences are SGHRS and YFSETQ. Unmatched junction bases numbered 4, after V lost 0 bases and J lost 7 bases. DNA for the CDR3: TGCGCCAGCAGCTTGGCGACTAGCGGGAGGTCGAATGAGCAGTTCTTC. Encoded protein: CASSLATSGRSNEQFF.

The CDR3 nucleotides read TGTGCCAGCAGCCCTCCCGTCGGGCGGGAGGGCTACAATGAGCAGTTCTTC. Its protein is CASSPPVGREGYNEQFF. This chain connects TRBV7-9 to TRBJ2-1; 9 positions agree with TRBD2. This CDR3 comprises 17 residues. Germline V gives CDR1 SEHNR, CDR2 FQNEAQ (reference sequence). The V and J ends lost 5 bases and 3 bases, in that order; junction bases with no gene match: 11.

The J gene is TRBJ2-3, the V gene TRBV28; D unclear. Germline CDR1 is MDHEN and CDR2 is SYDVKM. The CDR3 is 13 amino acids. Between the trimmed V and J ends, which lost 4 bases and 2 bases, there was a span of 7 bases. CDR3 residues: CASSSSLTDTQYF. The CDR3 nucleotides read TGTGCCAGCAGTTCCAGTCTCACAGATACGCAGTATTTT.

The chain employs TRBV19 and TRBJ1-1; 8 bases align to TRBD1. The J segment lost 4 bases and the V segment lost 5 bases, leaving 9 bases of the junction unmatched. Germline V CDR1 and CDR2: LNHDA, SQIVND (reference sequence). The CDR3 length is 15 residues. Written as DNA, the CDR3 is TGTGCCAGTAGTGGCAGACAGGGGAGTGGCACTGAAGCTTTCTTT. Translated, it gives CASSGRQGSGTEAFF.

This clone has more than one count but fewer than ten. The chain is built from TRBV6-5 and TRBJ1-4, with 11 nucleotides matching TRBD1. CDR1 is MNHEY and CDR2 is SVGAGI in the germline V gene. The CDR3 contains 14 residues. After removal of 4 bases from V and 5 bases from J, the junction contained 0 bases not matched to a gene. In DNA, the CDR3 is TGTGCCAGCAGTTGGGACAGGGGGAATGAAAAACTGTTTTTT. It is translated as CASSWDRGNEKLFF.

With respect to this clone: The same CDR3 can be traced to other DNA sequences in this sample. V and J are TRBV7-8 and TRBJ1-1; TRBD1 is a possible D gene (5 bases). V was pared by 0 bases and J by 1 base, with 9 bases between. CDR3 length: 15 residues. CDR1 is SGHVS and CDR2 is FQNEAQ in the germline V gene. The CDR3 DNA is TGTGCCAGCAGCTTAGCTGGGGGAGGGAACACTGAAGCTTTCTTT. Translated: CASSLAGGGNTEAFF.

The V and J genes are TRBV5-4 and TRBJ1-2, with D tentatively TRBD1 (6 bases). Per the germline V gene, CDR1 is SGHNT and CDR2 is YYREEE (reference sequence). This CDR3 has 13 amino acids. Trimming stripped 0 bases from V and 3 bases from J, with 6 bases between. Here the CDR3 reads CASSLGQDYGYTF. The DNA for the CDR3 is TGTGCCAGCAGCTTGGGACAGGACTATGGCTACACCTTC.

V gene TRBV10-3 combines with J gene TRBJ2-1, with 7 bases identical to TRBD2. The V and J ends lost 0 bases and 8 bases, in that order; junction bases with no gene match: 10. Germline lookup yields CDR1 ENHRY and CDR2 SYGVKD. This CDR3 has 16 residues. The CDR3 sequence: CAISESNVGGPDEQFF. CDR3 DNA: TGTGCCATCAGTGAGTCGAATGTGGGAGGGCCTGATGAGCAGTTCTTC.

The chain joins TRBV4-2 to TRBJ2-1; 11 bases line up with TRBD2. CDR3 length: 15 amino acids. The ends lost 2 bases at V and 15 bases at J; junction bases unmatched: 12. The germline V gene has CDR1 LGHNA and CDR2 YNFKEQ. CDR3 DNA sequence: TGTGCCAGCAGCCAAACTCTAGCGGGAGGAAGTGTTAGGTTCTTC. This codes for CASSQTLAGGSVRFF.